This T cell receptor beta chain was recorded in a study of blood T cell repertoires in COVID-19. For the study at large: PBMCs, B-cell-depleted T cells, or T cells provided the cDNA or gDNA that made up the material.

V was clipped by 8 bases and J by 3 bases, with 32 bases between them. Germline V lookup: CDR1 LGHDT, CDR2 YNNKEL (reference sequence). The CDR3 runs 19 residues. Original data processing: Reference gene primer amplification in the assay estimated nucleated cell counts. TCRdb keeps only in-frame clones here, not all; method: immunoSEQ multiplex PCR. That table gives V, J and clone size, and the DNA gave D and trimming. The repertoire holds roughly 330,000 clones, 85% to 90% seen once, with 3.5% to 4% in the top ten. This TCR was sampled from a woman between 45 and 65 years old with active or convalescent COVID-19. V gene TRBV3-1 (or the pseudogene TRBV3-2) combines with J gene TRBJ2-7; maybe TRBD2 (5 bases). Input material: peripheral blood. CDR3 coding DNA: TGTGCCAGCCTTACCCCGGGCAGCCGCCTAGCAAGTACTTTCTACGAGCAGTACTTC. It yields the protein CASLTPGSRLASTFYEQYF.